This T cell receptor beta chain was observed in a study of cytomegalovirus exposure and HLA in healthy donors. Overall study context: Earlier, roughly 120 million unique TCR beta sequences were recovered from around 200 million T cells by an analysis. A preliminary data release comprised 91 million or so unique TCRs obtained from HLA-typed donors.

The CDR3 spans 13 residues. Germline lookup yields CDR1 GTSNPN and CDR2 SVGIG (reference sequence). Trimming at V came to 3 bases and at J to 9 bases, leaving 8 bases not matched to a gene. Findings of the study overall: Common viral pathogens (according to a later analysis) appeared linked to several of the most significant clusters. For most TCR beta V segments, an earlier analysis put the productive rate at about 90% or about 30% of the time.

60 Vbeta and 13 Jbeta primers were used in PCR. TCRdb keeps only in-frame clones here, not all; method: immunoSEQ multiplex PCR. The sample includes under 200,000 clones, around 88% seen only once; the top ten take approximately 1.7%. Note on this clone: Its cognate antigen is unknown.

This clonotype originated in a man aged 40-49 years in good health and CMV-seropositive. Sequenced material: PBMCs. The chain links TRBV30 to TRBJ2-1, with TRBD2 matching 7 bases. CDR3 in DNA: TGTGCCTGGAGAGTAAGACTAGCCGGTGAGCAGTTCTTC. Translating gives CAWRVRLAGEQFF.